This T cell receptor beta chain was recorded in a study of control samples from healthy donors and cancer patients. Trimming stripped 5 bases from V and 4 bases from J, with 20 bases between. Germline lookup yields CDR1 LNHDA and CDR2 SQIVND (reference sequence). The CDR3 runs 16 residues. Sequenced by immunoSEQ multiplex PCR; TCRdb stores in-frame clones only, minus some. The data hold around 100,000 clones, with around 90% observed a single time. Source material: blood. The sequence was collected from a woman in her 70s in good health. This rearrangement joins TRBV19 to TRBJ1-2; D not resolved. CDR3 sequence: CASSSGGSGAFYGYTF. The DNA of the CDR3 is TGTGCCAGTAGTTCGGGTGGCAGTGGCGCGTTCTATGGCTACACCTTC.